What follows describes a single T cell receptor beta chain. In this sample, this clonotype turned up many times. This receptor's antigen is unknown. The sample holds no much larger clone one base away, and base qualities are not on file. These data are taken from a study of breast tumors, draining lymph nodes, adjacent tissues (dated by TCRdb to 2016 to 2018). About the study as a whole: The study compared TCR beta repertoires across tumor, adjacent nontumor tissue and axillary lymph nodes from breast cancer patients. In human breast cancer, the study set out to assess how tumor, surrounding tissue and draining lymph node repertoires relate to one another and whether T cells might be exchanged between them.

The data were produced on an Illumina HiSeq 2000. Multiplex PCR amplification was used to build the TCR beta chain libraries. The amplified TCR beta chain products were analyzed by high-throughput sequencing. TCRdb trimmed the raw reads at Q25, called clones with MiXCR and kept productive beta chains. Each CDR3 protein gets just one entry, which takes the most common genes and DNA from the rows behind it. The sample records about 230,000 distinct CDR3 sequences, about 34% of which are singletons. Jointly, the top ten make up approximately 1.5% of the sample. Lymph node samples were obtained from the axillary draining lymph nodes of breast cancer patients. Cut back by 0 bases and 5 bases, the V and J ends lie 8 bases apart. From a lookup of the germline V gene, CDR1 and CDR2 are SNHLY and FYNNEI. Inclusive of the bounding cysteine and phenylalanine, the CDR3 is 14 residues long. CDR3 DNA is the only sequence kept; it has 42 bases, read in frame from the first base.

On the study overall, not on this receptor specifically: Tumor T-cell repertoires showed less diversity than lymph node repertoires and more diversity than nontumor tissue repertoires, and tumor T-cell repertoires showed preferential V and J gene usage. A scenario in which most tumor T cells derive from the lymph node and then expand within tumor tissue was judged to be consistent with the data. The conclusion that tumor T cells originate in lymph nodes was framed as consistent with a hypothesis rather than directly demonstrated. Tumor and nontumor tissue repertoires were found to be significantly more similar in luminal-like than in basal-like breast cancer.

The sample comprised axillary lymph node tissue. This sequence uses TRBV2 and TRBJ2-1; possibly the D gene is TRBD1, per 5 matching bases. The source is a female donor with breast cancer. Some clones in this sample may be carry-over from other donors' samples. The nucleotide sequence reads TGTGCCAGCAGTGAAGCTGGCAGGGACAATGAGCAGTTCTTC. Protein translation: CASSEAGRDNEQFF.